This T cell receptor beta chain was documented in a study of control samples from healthy donors and cancer patients. The V and J ends lost 4 bases and 0 bases, in that order; junction bases with no gene match: 10. CDR1 and CDR2 (germline): SEHNR, FQNEAQ (reference sequence). This CDR3 is 19 amino acids long. The assay was immunoSEQ multiplex PCR, and TCRdb's table has in-frame clones only and misses some. In all, the sample yields around 190,000 clones. The clonotype was recovered from a woman aged 25 to 39 in good health. The chain recombines TRBV7-9 with TRBJ2-3; 13 nucleotides align to TRBD2. The source material was blood. The CDR3 DNA reads TGTGCCAGCAGCTCCAAAACAGGACTAGCGGGGGAGAGCACAGATACGCAGTATTTT. Its protein product is CASSSKTGLAGESTDTQYF.